This TCR beta chain was retrieved from a study of PD-1 blockade in classical Hodgkin lymphoma. Clones were sequenced by immunoSEQ multiplex PCR, and TCRdb holds only the in-frame ones, with some missing. Of tens of thousands of clones listed, roughly 75% were seen once; the top ten hold 20% to 25%. A remark on this clone: The antigen is not known.

Study-wide findings and caveats: Newly diagnosed patients had baseline TCR diversity that was reportedly lower than that of healthy donors.

Each of the patients experienced relapse following autologous stem cell transplantation, and their brentuximab vedotin exposure differed. V dropped 6 bases and J dropped 6; count of bases not matched to a gene: 16. The length of the CDR3 is 16 residues. The V gene's germline CDR1 is MDHEN and CDR2 SYDVKM. The receptor was derived from a human donor with classical Hodgkin lymphoma. This chain uses TRBV28 with TRBJ2-7; 8 bases fit TRBD2. This specimen consisted of peripheral blood mononuclear cells (PBMCs), obtained before the second cycle of nivolumab. The CDR3 coding sequence is TGTGCCAGCAGCGCTCCCAGCGGGGGCCCGTCTTTCGAGCAGTACTTC. It encodes CASSAPSGGPSFEQYF.